The rows below give T cell receptor beta chains drawn from one sample of a study of blood T cell repertoires in COVID-19. Profiled with immunoSEQ multiplex PCR; TCRdb holds only in-frame clones, not every one. The sample lists about 200,000 clones; about nine tenths were seen once. The sequencing sample was made of peripheral blood. These receptors came from a middle-aged man with acute or convalescent COVID-19. CDR3s include the opening cysteine and the closing phenylalanine or tryptophan. D genes are given only for firm matches. Clone sizes are given selectively: once, few, many, or a class where the clone is expanded.

once	TRBV20-1	TRBJ1-1	TRBD1	CRGQGATEAFF	TGCAGGGGACAGGGGGCCACTGAAGCTTTCTTT
once	TRBV5-5	TRBJ2-3	TRBD1	CASGTGTESTDTQYF	TGTGCCAGCGGGACCGGGACAGAAAGCACAGATACGCAGTATTTT
-	TRBV4-1	TRBJ1-4	TRBD1	CASRDRGATNEKLFF	TGCGCCAGCAGGGACAGGGGCGCAACTAATGAAAAACTGTTTTTT
once	TRBV6-2/TRBV6-3	TRBJ1-2	TRBD1	CASSSQGASYGYTF	TGTGCCAGCAGTTCCCAGGGGGCAAGCTATGGCTACACCTTC
-	TRBV11-2	TRBJ2-7	TRBD1	CASSPRGQGSYEQYF	TGTGCCAGCAGCCCCCGGGGACAGGGCTCCTACGAGCAGTACTTC
once	TRBV10-1	TRBJ1-1	-	CANQQGCPIEAFF	TGCGCCAACCAACAGGGTTGCCCAATTGAAGCTTTCTTT
-	TRBV7-8	TRBJ1-6	-	CASSLTAGEGSPLHF	TGTGCCAGCAGCTTAACGGCAGGGGAAGGTTCACCCCTCCACTTT
-	TRBV18	TRBJ1-4	-	CASSLMDTRTNEKLFF	TGTGCCAGCTCCCTAATGGACACCCGTACTAATGAAAAACTGTTTTTT
-	TRBV14	TRBJ1-6	-	CASSQEIGVTYNSPLHF	TGTGCCAGCAGCCAAGAGATCGGGGTAACCTATAATTCACCCCTCCACTTT
-	TRBV10-1	TRBJ2-7	-	CASSELDSTYEQYF	TGCGCCAGCAGTGAATTAGACAGCACGTACGAGCAGTACTTC
-	TRBV6-4	TRBJ1-1	-	CASRQEVRTEAFF	TGTGCCAGCCGACAGGAGGTACGCACTGAAGCTTTCTTT
-	TRBV30	TRBJ1-3	-	CALSGVLSSGNTIYF	TGTGCCCTCTCGGGGGTCCTGAGCTCTGGAAACACCATATATTTT
-	TRBV7-9	TRBJ1-2	TRBD1	CASSFTGGLDGYTF	TGTGCCAGCAGCTTTACAGGGGGGCTTGACGGCTACACCTTC
-	TRBV14	TRBJ2-3	TRBD2	CASRPSGRATDTQYF	TGTGCCAGCAGACCTAGCGGGCGTGCCACAGATACGCAGTATTTT
-	TRBV6-6	TRBJ1-1	TRBD1	CASSPPGTGGSSNTEAFF	TGTGCCAGCAGTCCGCCCGGGACAGGGGGGTCCTCGAACACTGAAGCTTTCTTT
-	TRBV5-1	TRBJ1-4	-	CASSLGQTLSANEKLFF	TGCGCCAGCAGCTTGGGGCAGACATTATCGGCTAATGAAAAACTGTTTTTT
-	TRBV10-2	TRBJ1-1	-	CATTRWQNTEAFF	TGCGCCACTACCAGGTGGCAGAACACTGAAGCTTTCTTT
-	TRBV25-1	TRBJ1-3	-	CASSLPGNTIYF	TGTGCCAGCAGTCTACCCGGAAACACCATATATTTT
-	TRBV27	TRBJ2-1	-	CASSFGGDEQFF	TGTGCCAGCAGTTTCGGGGGTGATGAGCAGTTCTTC
-	TRBV30	TRBJ2-7	TRBD1	CAWMGQAYEQYF	TGTGCCTGGATGGGACAGGCCTACGAGCAGTACTTC
-	TRBV2	TRBJ2-1	TRBD2	CASSEGLAGGKAEQFF	TGTGCCAGCAGTGAGGGACTAGCGGGGGGGAAGGCCGAGCAGTTCTTC
-	TRBV7-2	TRBJ2-7	TRBD1	CASSRDRGYSYEQYF	TGTGCCAGCAGCCGGGACAGGGGGTACTCCTACGAGCAGTACTTC
-	TRBV12-2	TRBJ1-6	-	CASRLALRGGGYNSPLHF	TGTGCAAGTCGCTTAGCCCTGCGAGGAGGAGGTTATAATTCACCCCTCCACTTT
-	TRBV30	TRBJ1-4	-	CAWSVAGGNEKLFF	TGTGCCTGGAGTGTGGCCGGGGGGAATGAAAAACTGTTTTTT
-	TRBV25-1	TRBJ2-3	-	CASSENVGDFTDTQYF	TGTGCCAGCAGTGAAAATGTAGGAGACTTCACAGATACGCAGTATTTT
-	TRBV10-1	TRBJ2-5	TRBD2	CASSEGTSGGYQETQYF	TGCGCCAGCAGTGAGGGGACTAGCGGGGGGTACCAAGAGACCCAGTACTTC
-	TRBV3-1/TRBV3-2	TRBJ1-2	-	CASSRSRANYGYTF	TGTGCCAGCAGCCGAAGCAGGGCAAACTATGGCTACACCTTC
-	TRBV5-6	TRBJ1-2	TRBD1	CASSFIGTGGDGYTF	TGTGCCAGCAGCTTTATAGGGACAGGGGGCGATGGCTACACCTTC
once	TRBV3-1/TRBV3-2	TRBJ2-3	TRBD1	CASSHFLGRGRATQYF	TGTGCCAGCAGCCACTTTCTGGGCAGGGGGAGAGCTACGCAGTATTTT
many	TRBV7-9	TRBJ2-7	TRBD1	CASSLWMTGHPEQYF	TGTGCCAGCAGCTTATGGATGACAGGGCACCCCGAGCAGTACTTC
few	TRBV19	TRBJ1-2	-	CASSRQGINYGYTF	TGTGCCAGTAGTCGGCAGGGGATCAACTATGGCTACACCTTC
-	TRBV24-1	TRBJ2-3	TRBD2	CATSDPGTSGRDTQYF	TGTGCCACCAGTGATCCAGGGACTAGCGGGCGAGATACGCAGTATTTT
-	TRBV14	TRBJ1-6	-	CASSQQGLTPLHF	TGTGCCAGCAGCCAACAGGGTTTAACACCCCTCCACTTT
-	TRBV3-1/TRBV3-2	TRBJ2-5	-	CASRNQGTDQETQYF	TGTGCCAGCAGGAACCAGGGGACGGATCAAGAGACCCAGTACTTC
-	TRBV5-4	TRBJ1-2	-	CASSLVAGTIGYTF	TGTGCCAGCAGCTTGGTGGCAGGGACTATTGGCTACACCTTC
-	TRBV6-5	TRBJ1-6	-	CASFGGAYNSPLHF	TGTGCCAGCTTTGGGGGCGCCTATAATTCACCCCTCCACTTT
-	TRBV10-3	TRBJ1-5	-	CAISEGGNQPQHF	TGTGCCATCAGTGAAGGGGGTAATCAGCCCCAGCATTTT
-	TRBV6-2/TRBV6-3	TRBJ1-2	TRBD1	CASSLRDRYGYTF	TGTGCCAGCAGTCTCCGGGACAGATATGGCTACACCTTC
-	TRBV27	TRBJ1-6	TRBD1	CASSFRTGDTYNSPLHF	TGTGCCAGCAGTTTCAGGACAGGGGACACCTATAATTCACCCCTCCACTTT
few	TRBV5-6	TRBJ1-6	-	CASSLAAGAFNSPLHF	TGTGCCAGCAGCTTGGCCGCGGGGGCCTTTAATTCACCCCTCCACTTT